The present entry profiles one TCR beta chain with its context. V dropped 3 bases and J dropped 2 bases, with 7 bases sitting between them. CDR1 and CDR2 from the germline V gene are MNHEY and SMNVEV (reference sequence). There are 13 residues in the CDR3. This entry comes from a study of blood T cell repertoires in COVID-19. Looking at the study overall: Italy, Spain and the United States were the sources of the convalescent and acute COVID-19 samples.

In the authors' workflow: Amplification of reference gene primers was used by the study to estimate nucleated cell counts. Produced via immunoSEQ multiplex PCR; TCRdb's table is partial and in-frame only. V and J calls plus clone size are reproduced from that table; the DNA served to infer D and trimming. The sample records some 460,000 clones, around 88% being singletons. This clonotype originated in a woman aged 25 to 39 with acute or convalescent COVID-19. J is TRBJ2-5 and V is TRBV27; no reliable D call. The material sequenced was peripheral blood. The CDR3: CASSLASQETQYF. The DNA of the CDR3 is TGTGCCAGCAGTTTGGCCAGTCAAGAGACCCAGTACTTC.